This T cell receptor beta chain came from a study of blood T cell repertoires in COVID-19 (dated by TCRdb to the early 2020s). For context, the study as a whole: Collaborator samples came from the United States, Italy and Spain and covered acute and convalescent phases of COVID-19. The prospective study material was composed of cDNA or gDNA derived from T cells, B-cell-depleted T cells, or PBMCs. Where available, HLA class I and class II types were obtained from metadata supplied by the sample provider rather than from assay-based typing. The samples were drawn from two sources: the first 160 participants of the ongoing ImmuneRACE study, and 1,000 to 1,500 subjects contributed by 6 global collaborators. The dataset comprised deeply sampled blood TCRbeta repertoires from subjects exposed to, actively infected with, or recovered from COVID-19. The repertoires were released in a freely available public database intended as a resource for research on the immune response to SARS-CoV-2. Sample metadata almost always included a de-identified subject ID, COVID-19 status, age in years and sex.

With respect to this clone: Its recognized antigen is unknown. No base-level quality is on record; no much larger clone is a single base apart.

What the research found in general, with its limitations: Clinical and demographic metadata were provided uncurated, with the amount varying by source and participant.

The germline V end is reduced by 1 base and the J end by 6 bases; junction bases left unmatched: 4. CDR1 and CDR2, looked up from the germline V gene (reference sequence), are LGHDT and YNNKEL. Reading from cysteine to phenylalanine, the CDR3 counts 14 amino acids. The retained sequence is limited to the CDR3, 42 bases, with the frame set at the first base. Collaborating institutions collected whole blood in K2EDTA tubes following their own protocols. For TCRbeta analysis, collaborators shipped samples in one of three forms: frozen whole blood, isolated PBMCs, or DNA extracted from either of those sample types. TCRbeta CDR3 regions were amplified from genomic DNA using the immunoSEQ Assay, a bias-controlled multiplex PCR. In the source study's methods: The number of nucleated cells in each sample was estimated from the amplification of reference gene primers within the assay. To quantify the absolute abundance of each unique TCRbeta CDR3 rearrangement, sequence reads were collapsed and filtered. For each sample, productive Simpson clonality was calculated as the square root of Simpson's diversity index over productive rearrangements. TCRdb obtained this table from immuneACCESS and retained in-frame rearrangements with V and J assigned. These tables miss some clones; where compared with another copy, unresolved V genes account for less than half of the shortfall, and the remainder is unexplained. That table gives V, J and clone size, and the DNA gave D and trimming. This sample gives 75,000 to 95,000 clones in total; about four fifths of them show up just once. In total, the top ten clones hold 5% to 6% of the sample.

This receptor was taken from a woman aged 80 or over with active or convalescent COVID-19. The receptor chain draws on TRBV3-1 (or the pseudogene TRBV3-2) and TRBJ2-7; the central 9 bases match TRBD2. The sequencing input was peripheral blood. Here the CDR3 is given as CASSQVELAGEQYF. Read as DNA, the sequence is TGTGCCAGCAGCCAAGTGGAACTAGCGGGCGAGCAGTACTTC.